A single sample is the source of the 5 T cell receptor beta chains below, sequenced in a study of OX40 agonist ivuxolimab in advanced cancers. Produced via immunoSEQ multiplex PCR; TCRdb's table is partial and in-frame only. This table has approximately 44,000 clones, 80% to 95% appearing once. Sequences were derived from CD4+ or CD8+ T cells sorted from blood, sampled in a trial of the OX40 agonist ivuxolimab. These receptors came from an adult with an advanced solid tumor such as melanoma, head and neck, liver or kidney cancer.

The V and J genes are TRBV25-1 and TRBJ1-5, with TRBD1 identical over 7 bases. Germline CDR1 MGHDK, CDR2 SYGVNS. J gave up 4 bases and V 5 bases, and 5 bases lay outside the gene matches. This CDR3 comprises 14 residues. In DNA form, the CDR3 reads TGTGCCAGCAGTCTAACAGGGGATAATCAGCCCCAGCATTTT. This encodes CASSLTGDNQPQHF.

The chain uses TRBV7-3 and TRBJ2-1, with D possibly matching TRBD1 (6 bases). There are 16 residues in the CDR3. The V end was cut by 0 bases, the J end by 3 bases, with 12 bases between. The germline V gene has CDR1 SGHTA and CDR2 FQGTGA. The CDR3 sequence: CASSLTAGDSYNEQFF. The CDR3, as DNA: TGTGCCAGCAGCTTAACGGCAGGGGATAGCTACAATGAGCAGTTCTTC.

Regarding this clone: This specimen includes other DNA sequences encoding the same CDR3. V is TRBV20-1 and J is TRBJ2-7; D uncertain. Germline CDR1 is DFQATT and CDR2 is SNEGSKA (reference sequence). The V and J ends lost 4 bases and 6 bases respectively, with 4 bases between them. This CDR3 is 9 amino acids long. This CDR3 reads CSANPEQYF. In DNA, the CDR3 is TGCAGTGCTAATCCCGAGCAGTACTTC.

The chain couples TRBV20-1 to TRBJ2-7, with TRBD2 as a possible D gene (5 bases). Per the germline V gene, CDR1 is DFQATT and CDR2 is SNEGSKA (reference sequence). Deletions cut 1 base from V and 7 bases from J, with 8 bases between. The CDR3 totals 11 residues. In DNA form, the CDR3 reads TGCAGTGCTAGAGGGCCGGGGGAGCAGTACTTC. Translation: CSARGPGEQYF.

The rearrangement joins TRBV29-1 to TRBJ2-2, with D possibly matching TRBD1 (6 bases). V was trimmed by 6 bases and J by 1 base, leaving 12 bases between them. CDR3 length equals 14 residues. CDR1 and CDR2 (germline): SQVTM, ANQGSEA. The CDR3 DNA reads as TGCAGCGTCTATACAGGGTTGAACACCGGGGAGCTGTTTTTT. This translates into CSVYTGLNTGELFF.